Presented here are 28 T cell receptor beta chains from one specimen sequenced in a study of blood T cell repertoires in COVID-19. Clones were read by immunoSEQ multiplex PCR, and TCRdb kept only the in-frame ones, dropping some. This table holds 200,000 to 300,000 clones, about 91% found once. The specimen was PBMCs or T cells enriched from blood (not recorded which). These receptors were obtained from a middle-aged woman with acute COVID-19.

J is TRBJ1-2 and V is TRBV14; D perhaps matches TRBD1 (5 bases). CDR3 length equals 13 residues. Trimming removed 4 bases at V and 3 bases at J, with 9 bases between. Germline CDR1 reads SGHDN; CDR2 reads FVKESK. CDR3 sequence: CASSLPGDYGYTF. DNA for the CDR3: TGTGCCAGCAGCCTTCCGGGGGACTATGGCTACACCTTC.

CDR3 in amino acids: CASSPSGPVLNTEAFF. The CDR3 DNA reads TGTGCCAGCTCACCTTCGGGTCCTGTCTTGAACACTGAAGCTTTCTTT. This sequence joins TRBV18 and TRBJ1-1; D is ambiguous. V lost 3 bases to trimming and J lost 0 bases, with 14 bases between them. Germline V lookup: CDR1 KGHSH, CDR2 LQKENI. The length of the CDR3 is 16 residues.

This chain joins TRBV15 and TRBJ1-5; D may be TRBD1 (5 bases). V lost 0 bases, J lost 5 bases, and 11 bases lay in between. CDR3 size: 15 residues. Looked up from germline, CDR1 is LNHNV and CDR2 is YYDKDF (reference sequence). CDR3 DNA: TGTGCCACCAGCAGAGATATTGGGGCCCATCAGCCCCAGCATTTT. Its translation is CATSRDIGAHQPQHF.

The rearrangement joins TRBV19 to TRBJ1-5; TRBD1 agrees at 7 bases. The germline gives CDR1 LNHDA, CDR2 SQIVND (reference sequence). V lost 7 bases, J lost 3 bases, and 6 bases stayed unmatched. This CDR3 region has 14 residues. The DNA of the CDR3 is TGTGCCAGTAAGCTCGACAGGGACAATCAGCCCCAGCATTTT. It encodes CASKLDRDNQPQHF.

V gene TRBV19 combines with J gene TRBJ2-3; 11 bases map to TRBD2. This CDR3 comprises 17 residues. Trimming removed 1 base from V and 2 bases from J; junction bases left unmatched: 5. Looked up from germline, CDR1 is LNHDA and CDR2 is SQIVND (reference sequence). CDR3 nucleotide sequence: TGTGCCAGTAGTATAGGAGGGACTAGCGGATTCACAGATACGCAGTATTTT. The encoded protein is CASSIGGTSGFTDTQYF.

The genes are TRBV7-8 and TRBJ2-1, with D perhaps TRBD2 (5 bases). Trimming left V 3 bases short and J 0 bases short, with 9 bases between. Germline CDR1 and CDR2: SGHVS and FQNEAQ. The CDR3 spans 15 residues. The CDR3 is CASSFSGLSYNEQFF. The CDR3 nucleotides are TGTGCCAGCAGCTTCAGCGGTCTCTCCTACAATGAGCAGTTCTTC.

This clone occurred a few times. The chain recombines TRBV11-3 with TRBJ1-2; 9 nucleotides match TRBD1. Per germline, CDR1 SGHNT and CDR2 YENEEA. Trimming took 6 bases from V and 4 from J; bases not matched to a gene: 6. The CDR3 is 14 residues long. The CDR3 DNA follows: TGTGCCAGCAGTTTGGGACAGGGCGGCTATGGCTACACCTTC. This encodes CASSLGQGGYGYTF.

V usage is TRBV19 and J usage is TRBJ2-1; 7 bases agree with TRBD2. After removal of 7 bases from V and 4 bases from J, the junction contained 10 bases not matched to a gene. The CDR3 is 15 amino acids. Germline V gives CDR1 LNHDA, CDR2 SQIVND (reference sequence). The CDR3 DNA reads as TGTGCCAGTACCCACGGTAGCGGGCTTTACAATGAGCAGTTCTTC. It yields the protein CASTHGSGLYNEQFF. Full variable domain (missing parts from reference TRBV19 and TRBJ2-1): DGGITQSPKYLFRKEGQNVTLSCEQNLNHDAMYWYRQDPGQGLRLIYYSQIVNDFQKGDIAEGYSVSREKKESFPLTVTSAQKNPTAFYLCASTHGSGLYNEQFFGPGTRLTVL.

This clone turned up a few times. The V call is TRBV7-8, the J call TRBJ1-4; tentative D call: TRBD1 (5 bases). The V gene lost 3 bases and the J gene lost 0 bases, with 8 bases spanning the gap. The CDR3 runs to 15 residues. Germline CDR1 SGHVS, CDR2 FQNEAQ. CDR3 sequence (DNA): TGTGCCAGCAGCTTCGGGGGGTCAACTAATGAAAAACTGTTTTTT. This gives the protein CASSFGGSTNEKLFF.

This chain links TRBV6-1 with TRBJ2-5; D not resolved. The CDR3 sequence is 14 residues long. V was pared by 2 bases and J by 1 base, with 8 bases between. Germline V gene data show CDR1 as MNHNS and CDR2 as SASEGT. CDR3 sequence (DNA): TGTGCCAGCAGTGAACCGGGTATCCAAGAGACCCAGTACTTC. It translates to CASSEPGIQETQYF.

The chain recombines TRBV24-1 with TRBJ1-5; the D gene is possibly TRBD1 (6 bases). The CDR3 is made up of 14 amino acids. CDR1 and CDR2 (germline): KGHDR, SFDVKD. The V gene lost 5 bases and the J gene lost 3 bases, with 10 bases spanning the gap. The CDR3 sequence is CATSGQGYNQPQHF. CDR3 nucleotide sequence: TGTGCCACCAGTGGGCAGGGGTACAATCAGCCCCAGCATTTT.

The chain joins TRBV28 to TRBJ2-1, with D perhaps TRBD2 (5 bases). CDR1 and CDR2 from the germline V gene are MDHEN and SYDVKM. Trimming removed 6 bases at V and 2 bases at J, with 17 bases between. CDR3 size: 16 residues. Written as DNA, the CDR3 is TGTGCCAGCAGAACGATAGGGAGTAGCACCTACAATGAGCAGTTCTTC. Translated: CASRTIGSSTYNEQFF.

The rearrangement joins TRBV15 to TRBJ1-4; D is unclear. Trimming removed 1 base from V and 5 bases from J, with 11 bases in between. CDR1 and CDR2 (germline): LNHNV, YYDKDF (reference sequence). This CDR3 spans 15 amino acids. The CDR3 region is CATSRVGSPNEKLFF. In DNA form, the CDR3 reads TGTGCCACCAGCAGAGTCGGGAGCCCGAATGAAAAACTGTTTTTT.

The chain couples TRBV5-1 to TRBJ2-2, with 9 bases aligning to TRBD1. This CDR3 has 15 amino acids. V was clipped by 3 bases and J by 1 base; unmatched bases: 1. Per the germline V gene, CDR1 is SGHRS and CDR2 is YFSETQ. CDR3 sequence reads: CASSWTGVNTGELFF. The CDR3 DNA follows: TGCGCCAGCAGCTGGACAGGGGTGAACACCGGGGAGCTGTTTTTT.

The CDR3 coding sequence is TGCGCCAGCAGCTTAACCAGCTACGAGCAGTACTTC. This translates into CASSLTSYEQYF. The rearrangement joins TRBV5-1 to TRBJ2-7, with D unclear. The germline V gene has CDR1 SGHRS and CDR2 YFSETQ. V was trimmed by 2 bases and J by 3 bases, leaving 6 bases between them. This CDR3 is built from 12 residues.

The chain employs TRBV28 and TRBJ2-3; D remains ambiguous. Germline V lookup: CDR1 MDHEN, CDR2 SYDVKM. V was clipped by 6 bases and J by 6 bases, with 13 bases between them. The CDR3 spans 13 residues. The CDR3 reads CASRLPSRDTQYF. CDR3 sequence (DNA): TGTGCCAGCAGACTACCCTCTAGGGATACGCAGTATTTT.

On this clone itself: Other DNA sequences of this sample code for an identical CDR3. In DNA, the CDR3 is TGTGCCAGCAGCCAAGGGTCGGGGACAGGGGGCTATGGCTACACCTTC. This gives the protein CASSQGSGTGGYGYTF. The rearrangement links TRBV3-1 (or the pseudogene TRBV3-2) to TRBJ1-2; 11 bases fit TRBD1. Trimming cost V 1 base and J 4 bases; bases outside gene matches: 5. The CDR3 extends over 16 amino acids. Germline V CDR1 and CDR2: LGHDT, YNNKEL (reference sequence).

This clone was seen a few times. The genes are TRBV19 and TRBJ2-1; D is uncertain. CDR1 is LNHDA, CDR2 SQIVND, per germline (reference sequence). The germline V and J ends were trimmed by 2 bases and 4 bases, with 15 bases remaining between them. The CDR3 is 16 amino acids. In nucleotides, the CDR3 is TGTGCCAGTAGTATACGGTCAGGTTTTAGGTACAATGAGCAGTTCTTC. Translating it yields CASSIRSGFRYNEQFF.

This rearrangement joins TRBV10-3 to TRBJ1-2; D not certain. Germline values: CDR1 ENHRY, CDR2 SYGVKD. The length of the CDR3 is 13 residues. The V end was cut by 6 bases, the J end by 6 bases, with 14 bases between. This CDR3 is CAIRMASGNGYTF. The CDR3 coding sequence is TGTGCCATCAGGATGGCGTCGGGAAATGGCTACACCTTC.

The genes are TRBV5-4 and TRBJ2-1, with 11 bases that match TRBD2. Germline V lookup: CDR1 SGHNT, CDR2 YYREEE (reference sequence). V was clipped by 2 bases and J by 5 bases; unmatched bases: 6. The CDR3 sequence is 16 residues long. The CDR3 loop reads CASSLQPGLADNEQFF. In DNA, the CDR3 is TGTGCCAGCAGCTTACAACCGGGACTAGCGGACAATGAGCAGTTCTTC.

This sequence joins TRBV27 and TRBJ1-4; possibly TRBD1 for D (6 bases). CDR3 length: 15 residues. The germline gives CDR1 MNHEY, CDR2 SMNVEV (reference sequence). The germline V and J ends were trimmed by 7 bases and 6 bases, with 18 bases remaining between them. The CDR3 spells CASKLGQPGYEKLFF. The CDR3 DNA follows: TGTGCCAGCAAACTCGGACAGCCCGGATATGAAAAACTGTTTTTT.

This chain joins TRBV5-1 and TRBJ1-2; D is perhaps TRBD1 (6 bases). The germline V gene has CDR1 SGHRS and CDR2 YFSETQ. This CDR3 has 16 residues. With 2 bases removed from V and 0 bases from J, the gap between germline ends came to 14 bases. The chain's CDR3 is CASSFTPRGTNYGYTF. The CDR3 DNA reads TGCGCCAGCAGCTTCACTCCCAGGGGCACTAACTATGGCTACACCTTC.

V is TRBV3-1 (or the pseudogene TRBV3-2) and J is TRBJ2-1, with D maybe TRBD1 (5 bases). V was clipped by 4 bases and J by 2 bases, with 9 bases between them. The CDR3 has 14 residues. Per germline, CDR1 LGHDT and CDR2 YNNKEL (reference sequence). The CDR3 here is CASSLSTAYNEQFF. For the CDR3, the DNA is TGTGCCAGCAGCCTGTCGACAGCCTACAATGAGCAGTTCTTC.

The chain uses TRBV7-3 and TRBJ2-2, with 7 bases aligning to TRBD1. This CDR3 has 15 residues. The germline gives CDR1 SGHTA, CDR2 FQGTGA. After removal of 0 bases from V and 7 bases from J, the junction contained 5 bases not matched to a gene. CDR3 protein: CASSLTGGYYGELFF. The CDR3 nucleotides read TGTGCCAGCAGCTTAACAGGGGGCTACTACGGGGAGCTGTTTTTT. The full variable domain, rest sourced from reference TRBV7-3 and TRBJ2-2, is GAGVSQTPSNKVTEKGKYVELRCDPISGHTALYWYRQSLGQGPEFLIYFQGTGAADDSGLPNDRFFAVRPEGSVSTLKIQRTERGDSAVYLCASSLTGGYYGELFFGEGSRLTVL.

The chain links TRBV7-2 to TRBJ1-4; no definite D call. The germline V gene encodes CDR1 SGHTA and CDR2 FQGNSA. The V and J ends lost 5 bases and 0 bases respectively, with 10 bases between them. This CDR3 has 15 residues. The CDR3 DNA reads TGTGCCAGCAGCCCCCCCGGTACAACTAATGAAAAACTGTTTTTT. Translating it yields CASSPPGTTNEKLFF.

In its sample, this clone was seen a few times. This chain uses TRBV5-3 with TRBJ2-2; TRBD2 aligns across 7 bases. TRBV5-3 is filed as an ORF, its function uncertain. With 5 bases clipped from V and 4 bases from J, the junction kept 2 bases outside the gene matches. The CDR3 extends over 13 amino acids. CDR3 protein: CARRASGTGELFF. As DNA, the CDR3 is TGTGCCAGAAGGGCTAGCGGCACCGGGGAGCTGTTTTTT.

The chain joins TRBV10-3 to TRBJ1-2; the D is unclear. V lost 6 bases to trimming and J lost 4 bases, with 6 bases between them. CDR1 and CDR2 (germline): ENHRY, SYGVKD. The CDR3 sequence is 11 residues long. The DNA of the CDR3 is TGTGCCATCAGAGGGAGCTATGGCTACACCTTC. It translates to CAIRGSYGYTF.

The rearrangement links TRBV30 to TRBJ1-4, with D tentatively TRBD1 (5 bases). Germline values: CDR1 GTSNPN, CDR2 SVGIG (reference sequence). V was pared by 3 bases and J by 0 bases, with 17 bases between. This CDR3 has 17 residues. The CDR3: CAWSKIIRQTTNEKLFF. In nucleotides, the CDR3 is TGTGCCTGGAGCAAAATCATACGACAGACAACTAATGAAAAACTGTTTTTT.